These 10 T cell receptor beta chains came from one sample sequenced in a study of cytomegalovirus exposure and HLA in healthy donors. 13 Jbeta primers and 60 Vbeta primers were used for the PCR. This table comes from immunoSEQ multiplex PCR, and its TCRdb copy is limited to in-frame clones, with some not included. The sample shows 140,000 to 150,000 clones, about 85% of them seen only once. The sequencing input was PBMCs. These receptors originate from a boy aged 2 to 10 in good health and CMV-seronegative.

The genes are TRBV25-1 and TRBJ1-2, with 9 nucleotides matching TRBD1. Germline V CDR1 and CDR2: MGHDK, SYGVNS. The CDR3 is made up of 15 amino acids. Trimming at V came to 5 bases and at J to 8 bases, leaving 12 bases not matched to a gene. CDR3 DNA: TGTGCCAGCAGTCCGGGCGGGGGACAGGGAGAGGGCTACACCTTC. Its translation: CASSPGGGQGEGYTF.

V usage is TRBV6-1 and J usage is TRBJ2-4, with D uncertain. Looked up from germline, CDR1 is MNHNS and CDR2 is SASEGT. CDR3 length equals 15 residues. Between the trimmed V and J ends, which lost 4 bases and 0 bases, there was a span of 10 bases. The CDR3: CASSVELLAKNIQYF. DNA of the CDR3: TGTGCCAGCAGTGTAGAATTACTAGCCAAAAACATTCAGTACTTC.

This clone turned up a few times. The chain carries TRBV19 and TRBJ2-7; TRBD1 might be the D (5 bases). The CDR3 totals 16 residues. V was trimmed by 6 bases and J by 4 bases, leaving 22 bases between them. CDR1 LNHDA and CDR2 SQIVND come from the germline V gene (reference sequence). The CDR3 reads CASRPRAGPDPYEQYF. CDR3 DNA: TGTGCCAGTAGACCCAGGGCAGGGCCCGACCCTTACGAGCAGTACTTC. The full variable domain, completed using reference TRBV19 and TRBJ2-7, is DGGITQSPKYLFRKEGQNVTLSCEQNLNHDAMYWYRQDPGQGLRLIYYSQIVNDFQKGDIAEGYSVSREKKESFPLTVTSAQKNPTAFYLCASRPRAGPDPYEQYFGPGTRLTVT.

The rearrangement joins TRBV15 to TRBJ1-2; 10 positions match TRBD1. CDR1 is LNHNV, CDR2 YYDKDF, per germline (reference sequence). V lost 4 bases to trimming and J lost 4 bases; unmatched junction nucleotides: 6. The CDR3 totals 15 residues. CDR3 sequence (DNA): TGTGCCACCAGCATGACCGGGACAGGGGCCTATGGCTACACCTTC. It is translated as CATSMTGTGAYGYTF.

This clone was found a few times. The rearrangement joins TRBV9 to TRBJ1-1; D not resolved. Trimming stripped 4 bases from V and 4 bases from J, with 14 bases between. This CDR3 comprises 14 residues. Germline-derived CDR1 and CDR2 are SGDLS and YYNGEE. CDR3: CASSRRWGGTEAFF. CDR3 coding DNA: TGTGCCAGCAGCCGCCGGTGGGGAGGCACTGAAGCTTTCTTT.

This chain joins TRBV19 and TRBJ1-4; D perhaps matches TRBD1 (5 bases). The CDR3 is 12 amino acids. The germline V and J ends were trimmed by 8 bases and 5 bases, with 9 bases remaining between them. The germline V gene has CDR1 LNHDA and CDR2 SQIVND (reference sequence). The CDR3 loop reads CASEPGNEKLFF. The DNA for the CDR3 is TGTGCCAGTGAGCCAGGGAATGAAAAACTGTTTTTT.

V is TRBV10-2 and J is TRBJ2-5, with TRBD1 matching 8 bases. The V segment lost 8 bases and the J segment 11 bases; nucleotides outside the gene matches: 13. Per germline, CDR1 WSHSY and CDR2 SAAADI. The CDR3 covers 13 residues. CDR3 DNA sequence: TGCGCCAGCGCAGCAGGGGGCGCGTGGGAGCAGTACTTC. It encodes CASAAGGAWEQYF.

This clone was recorded once. This chain joins TRBV7-8 and TRBJ2-7; 14 bases are a match to TRBD2. The CDR3 runs 15 residues. Germline V gives CDR1 SGHVS, CDR2 FQNEAQ. J was trimmed by 6 bases and V by 1 base; bases with no gene match: 2. The CDR3 region is CASSLVGTSGSEQYF. Here the CDR3 DNA reads TGTGCCAGCAGCTTAGTCGGGACTAGCGGGAGCGAGCAGTACTTC.

The chain carries TRBV13 and TRBJ2-5, with 8 positions matching TRBD2. CDR1 PRHDT and CDR2 FYEKMQ come from the germline V gene (reference sequence). Trimming took 4 bases from V and 4 from J; bases not matched to a gene: 11. The CDR3 contains 16 residues. The CDR3 region has the DNA TGTGCCAGCAGCTCCCGGGGGGGCCGTGGGGGAGAGACCCAGTACTTC. Translation gives CASSSRGGRGGETQYF. Drawing the rest from reference TRBV13 and TRBJ2-5, the complete variable domain is AAGVIQSPRHLIKEKRETATLKCYPIPRHDTVYWYQQGPGQDPQFLISFYEKMQSDKGSIPDRFSAQQFSDYHSELNMSSLELGDSALYFCASSSRGGRGGETQYFGPGTRLLVL.

V gene TRBV5-6 combines with J gene TRBJ1-2; 9 positions match TRBD1. V was clipped by 5 bases and J by 5 bases; unmatched bases: 7. Per the germline V gene, CDR1 is SGHDT and CDR2 is YYEEEE. The CDR3 is 14 residues long. The DNA for the CDR3 is TGTGCCAGCAGGAACAGGGGGCTGCTGTATGGCTACACCTTC. This gives the protein CASRNRGLLYGYTF. The variable domain in full, with the rest retrieved from reference TRBV5-6 and TRBJ1-2, is DAGVTQSPTHLIKTRGQQVTLRCSPKSGHDTVSWYQQALGQGPQFIFQYYEEEERQRGNFPDRFSGHQFPNYSSELNVNALLLGDSALYLCASRNRGLLYGYTFGSGTRLTVV.